The 6 T cell receptor beta chains presented below share a single source sample, sequenced in a study of T cells in Graves' hyperthyroidism and ophthalmopathy. Amplification of TCR beta CDR3 regions was performed using RNA transcripts as template. Using the HTBI primer set, a first-round RT-PCR was run on the TCR CDR3. Each CDR3 protein is one row after TCRdb ran MiXCR on the multiplex PCR reads. The data hold some 600,000 distinct CDR3 sequences, with around 13% observed a single time. Sequenced sample: blood. The receptors originated from a woman in her 30s with Graves' hyperthyroidism that later progressed to Graves' ophthalmopathy.

Written as DNA, the CDR3 is TGTGCCAGCAGCTTAGAACAGGGGAACTACGAGCAGTACTTC. Translating gives CASSLEQGNYEQYF. The chain recombines TRBV7-9 with TRBJ2-7, with 7 bases fitting TRBD1. Germline assignment: CDR1 SEHNR and CDR2 FQNEAQ (reference sequence). The CDR3 has 14 amino acids. V lost 1 base to trimming and J lost 3 bases; unmatched junction nucleotides: 3.

In its sample, this clonotype was seen many times. The J gene is TRBJ2-3, the V gene TRBV7-9; unclear D gene. This CDR3 comprises 13 residues. Trimming pared 0 bases from V and 4 bases from J, leaving 5 bases between. The germline CDR1 and CDR2 sequences are SEHNR and FQNEAQ (reference sequence). CDR3 loop: CASSLASSDTQYF. The CDR3 DNA sequence: TGTGCCAGCAGCTTAGCCTCCTCAGATACGCAGTATTTT. Looking up the rest from reference TRBV7-9 and TRBJ2-3 gives the full variable domain: DTGVSQNPRHKITKRGQNVTFRCDPISEHNRLYWYRQTLGQGPEFLTYFQNEAQLEKSRLLSDRFSAERPKGSFSTLEIQRTEQGDSAMYLCASSLASSDTQYFGPGTRLTVL.

The rearrangement uses TRBV7-8 and TRBJ2-1; D could derive from TRBD1 or TRBD2 (5 bases each). CDR3 length equals 16 residues. CDR1 is SGHVS, CDR2 FQNEAQ, per germline. With 4 bases removed from V and 4 bases from J, the gap between germline ends came to 17 bases. The CDR3 spells CASSSAQGPGYNEQFF. The CDR3 bases are TGTGCCAGCAGCTCAGCGCAGGGCCCGGGGTACAATGAGCAGTTCTTC. The variable domain in full, with the rest retrieved from reference TRBV7-8 and TRBJ2-1, is GAGVSQSPRYKVAKRGQDVALRCDPISGHVSLFWYQQALGQGPEFLTYFQNEAQLDKSGLPSDRFFAERPEGSVSTLKIQRTQQEDSAVYLCASSSAQGPGYNEQFFGPGTRLTVL.

In its sample, this clonotype was seen many times. The J gene is TRBJ2-7, the V gene TRBV6-1; 7 bases line up with TRBD1. CDR3 length equals 14 residues. Losses at the gene ends were 5 bases for V and 0 bases for J; bases not matched to a gene: 4. Germline V lookup: CDR1 MNHNS, CDR2 SASEGT. The CDR3 spells CASSQRQGSYEQYF. CDR3 coding DNA: TGTGCCAGCAGTCAGCGACAGGGCTCCTACGAGCAGTACTTC.

This clonotype has just a few counts. This chain joins TRBV27 and TRBJ2-7, with D perhaps given as TRBD1 or TRBD2 (5 bases each). V shed 4 bases and J shed 5 bases, with 12 bases lying between them. The germline gives CDR1 MNHEY, CDR2 SMNVEV (reference sequence). The CDR3 length is 13 residues. In nucleotides, the CDR3 is TGTGCCAGCAGTTCCGGGACCTCGAACGAGCAGTACTTC. Translation: CASSSGTSNEQYF.

This clonotype was counted many times. J is TRBJ2-1 and V is TRBV20-1; TRBD2 matches 7 bases. The trim removed 3 bases at V and 4 bases at J, leaving 3 bases unmatched. Germline lookup yields CDR1 DFQATT and CDR2 SNEGSKA (reference sequence). This CDR3 spans 13 amino acids. CDR3 DNA sequence: TGCAGTGCTAGCGGGAGGAGATACAATGAGCAGTTCTTC. Encoded protein: CSASGRRYNEQFF.